This TCR beta chain derives from a study of T cells after posttransplantation cyclophosphamide. Broader study findings: TRB clonality was highly associated with recipient CMV seropositivity and reactivation.

Control samples came 1 year after myeloablative marrow transplants with methotrexate plus calcineurin inhibitor. On this clone: The antigen is undetermined.

The CDR3 consists of 15 residues. V lost 7 bases and J 4 bases, leaving 17 bases between the germline ends. Germline V lookup: CDR1 MNHEY, CDR2 SVGAGI. Some clones are missing from TCRdb's copy, which holds only in-frame ones; the method was immunoSEQ multiplex PCR. Of several thousand clones in the sample, about four fifths are singletons; the top ten hold more than 20%. The TCR originated in a male patient between 40 and 49 years old who received an allogeneic stem cell transplant from an unrelated donor, was CMV-positive, and had chronic GVHD only. Some T cells may be transferred from the graft donor. The chain combines TRBV6-5 with TRBJ1-5; D perhaps matches TRBD1 (6 bases). The source material was PBMCs, sampled after an allogeneic stem cell transplant with a calcineurin inhibitor and methotrexate. The CDR3 sequence: CASTGGQFRNQPQHF. Here the CDR3 DNA reads TGTGCCAGCACCGGAGGACAGTTCCGGAATCAGCCCCAGCATTTT.